Each of the 14 T cell receptor beta chains below was sequenced from the same sample in a study of blood T cell repertoires in COVID-19. TCRdb's table, derived via immunoSEQ multiplex PCR, lists solely in-frame clones and lacks some. Of under 95,000 clones in the sample, approximately 85% were seen once. The sequenced sample consisted of peripheral blood. These receptor sequences come from a middle-aged man with COVID-19, enrolled during active disease.

This clone was recorded a few times. This chain links TRBV20-1 with TRBJ1-3; no firm D call. V lost 6 bases, J lost 4 bases, and 7 bases lay in between. Germline V gives CDR1 DFQATT, CDR2 SNEGSKA (reference sequence). The CDR3 totals 11 residues. CDR3 DNA sequence: TGCAGTGCCAAACTAGGAAACACCATATATTTT. It encodes CSAKLGNTIYF.

This sequence joins TRBV6-6 and TRBJ1-5; tentative D call: TRBD1 (5 bases). The CDR3 loop spans 12 amino acids. Per the germline V gene, CDR1 is MNHNY and CDR2 is SVGAGI (reference sequence). V dropped 11 bases and J dropped 4 bases, with 12 bases sitting between them. CDR3 nucleotides: TGTGCCCATGCGGAGGGGAATCAGCCCCAGCATTTT. Protein sequence: CAHAEGNQPQHF.

The chain has TRBV5-1 and TRBJ1-1; a weak D match, TRBD1 (5 bases). The length of the CDR3 is 15 residues. Trimming stripped 5 bases from V and 1 base from J, with 15 bases between. CDR1 and CDR2 (germline): SGHRS, YFSETQ. CDR3: CASSRSLGGNTEAFF. The CDR3 nucleotides are TGCGCCAGCAGTCGTTCCCTGGGGGGGAACACTGAAGCTTTCTTT.

The chain recombines TRBV29-1 with TRBJ1-1, with 8 bases identical to TRBD1. After removal of 6 bases from V and 5 bases from J, the junction contained 5 bases not matched to a gene. Germline CDR1 is SQVTM and CDR2 is ANQGSEA. The CDR3 covers 12 residues. DNA for the CDR3: TGCAGCGTGGTACAGGGGGGAACTGAAGCTTTCTTT. Translation: CSVVQGGTEAFF.

This clone was seen just once. The chain employs TRBV30 and TRBJ1-2; D gene ambiguous. The ends were cut back, 2 bases at V and 12 bases at J, with 13 bases in the middle. The CDR3 sequence is 11 residues long. Germline V CDR1 and CDR2: GTSNPN, SVGIG (reference sequence). The CDR3 DNA reads TGTGCCTGGAGTAGGACCGGGATGAACACCTTC. Translation: CAWSRTGMNTF.

This sequence joins TRBV7-6 and TRBJ1-5; D remains ambiguous. The germline V gene has CDR1 SGHVS and CDR2 FNYEAQ. The ends were cut back, 3 bases at V and 9 bases at J, with 15 bases in the middle. The CDR3 covers 14 residues. CDR3 nucleotides: TGTGCCAGCAGCTTGGGAGAAGCCATCGGGCCCCAGCATTTT. Its protein product is CASSLGEAIGPQHF.

The chain is built from TRBV28 and TRBJ1-1, with D maybe TRBD1 (6 bases). Germline V gene lookup returns CDR1 MDHEN and CDR2 SYDVKM. The CDR3 runs 14 residues. Trimming cost V 7 bases and J 6 bases, with 18 bases left between them. CDR3 sequence: CASTPDRNSPEAFF. The CDR3, as DNA: TGTGCCAGCACCCCTGACAGGAACAGCCCTGAAGCTTTCTTT.

The chain is built from TRBV24-1 and TRBJ2-3; unclear D gene. The CDR3 spans 14 residues. The V end lost 6 bases, the J end lost 2 bases, and 11 bases lay between the germline ends. The germline V gene encodes CDR1 KGHDR and CDR2 SFDVKD. The CDR3 loop reads CATSPKLPTDTQYF. Written as DNA, the CDR3 is TGTGCCACCAGTCCGAAGCTCCCCACAGATACGCAGTATTTT.

The V gene is TRBV24-1, the J gene TRBJ1-2, with unresolved D. Germline V gene data show CDR1 as KGHDR and CDR2 as SFDVKD. This CDR3 spans 15 amino acids. Trimming shortened V by 4 bases and J by 4 bases, and 15 bases separated the two germline ends. The CDR3 is CATSEAGSRGYGYTF. The CDR3 bases are TGTGCCACCAGTGAGGCTGGATCGAGAGGCTATGGCTACACCTTC.

The CDR3 spells CASSLVVGGAFF. The CDR3 bases are TGTGCCAGCAGCTTAGTAGTCGGGGGAGCTTTCTTT. The chain joins TRBV11-2 to TRBJ1-1; D is possibly TRBD1 (5 bases). Trimming removed 1 base at V and 10 bases at J, with 10 bases between. This CDR3 spans 12 amino acids. Germline CDR1 and CDR2: SGHAT and FQNNGV.

The chain is built from TRBV9 and TRBJ1-1, with D possibly matching TRBD1 (6 bases). Germline CDR1 SGDLS, CDR2 YYNGEE. V dropped 4 bases and J dropped 1 base, with 11 bases sitting between them. This CDR3 has 14 residues. As DNA, the CDR3 is TGTGCCAGCAGCAAACAGGGTCGGAACACTGAAGCTTTCTTT. The encoded protein is CASSKQGRNTEAFF.

This clone appeared a few times. The DNA of the CDR3 is TGTGCCAGCTCGGGACACTATAATTCACCCCTCCACTTT. It codes for CASSGHYNSPLHF. The V and J genes are TRBV28 and TRBJ1-6; D possibly corresponds to TRBD1 (6 bases). The CDR3 loop spans 13 amino acids. Trimming cost V 8 bases and J 3 bases, with 8 bases left between them. In germline, CDR1 is MDHEN, CDR2 SYDVKM. Full variable domain (missing parts from reference TRBV28 and TRBJ1-6): DVKVTQSSRYLVKRTGEKVFLECVQDMDHENMFWYRQDPGLGLRLIYFSYDVKMKEKGDIPEGYSVSREKKERFSLILESASTNQTSMYLCASSGHYNSPLHFGNGTRLTVT.

The V call is TRBV27, the J call TRBJ1-2; the D gene is possibly TRBD1 (6 bases). The V and J ends lost 6 bases and 2 bases respectively, with 13 bases between them. The CDR3 is 14 amino acids. Germline V gene sequence: CDR1 MNHEY, CDR2 SMNVEV (reference sequence). This chain's CDR3 is CASRRGGHNYGYTF. The CDR3 nucleotides are TGTGCCAGCAGGAGGGGGGGGCACAACTATGGCTACACCTTC.

CDR3 in amino acids: CASSLAPGHEQFF. The CDR3 DNA follows: TGTGCCAGCAGCTTAGCCCCAGGCCATGAGCAGTTCTTC. The chain carries TRBV7-9 and TRBJ2-1; D not certain. V was clipped by 0 bases and J by 8 bases, with 8 bases between them. The CDR3 sequence is 13 residues long. The germline V gene encodes CDR1 SEHNR and CDR2 FQNEAQ (reference sequence).